These 14 T cell receptor beta chains came from one sample sequenced in a study of T cells in Graves' hyperthyroidism and ophthalmopathy. Amplified regions were TCR beta CDR3 sequences from RNA transcripts. TCR CDR3 regions were first amplified by RT-PCR with HTBI primers. TCRdb recomputed calls from the multiplex PCR reads with MiXCR, one row per CDR3 protein. This sample yields about 380,000 distinct CDR3 sequences, of which about 14% are seen a single time; around a fifth belongs to the top ten. The sample comprised blood. These receptors all stem from a woman aged 30 to 39 with Graves' ophthalmopathy.

On this clonotype: Relative to the germline gene, one junction end is altered; a read error may explain this. V and J are TRBV7-9 and TRBJ1-2; TRBD1 matches at 8 bases. The CDR3 sequence is 15 residues long. The germline gives CDR1 SEHNR, CDR2 FQNEAQ (reference sequence). This CDR3 reads CTSSSGQGINYGYTF. The CDR3 nucleotides are TGTACCAGCAGCTCCGGACAGGGAATTAACTATGGCTACACCTTC.

At least ten counts were recorded for this clonotype. J is TRBJ2-2 and V is TRBV7-8, with D hard to call. V dropped 5 bases and J dropped 0 bases, with 19 bases sitting between them. The germline gives CDR1 SGHVS, CDR2 FQNEAQ. The CDR3 loop spans 18 amino acids. The CDR3: CASSTRWAVGANTGELFF. In nucleotides, the CDR3 is TGTGCCAGCAGCACAAGGTGGGCCGTAGGAGCGAACACCGGGGAGCTGTTTTTT.

This clonotype was counted only a few times. The rearrangement uses TRBV20-1 and TRBJ2-1; weak D call: TRBD2 (5 bases). Germline V CDR1 and CDR2: DFQATT, SNEGSKA (reference sequence). The CDR3 is made up of 14 amino acids. Trimming shortened V by 0 bases and J by 5 bases, and 11 bases separated the two germline ends. The CDR3 reads CSARESSADNEQFF. In DNA, the CDR3 is TGCAGTGCTAGAGAGAGTAGCGCGGACAATGAGCAGTTCTTC.

This clonotype showed up many times. The V gene is TRBV7-8, the J gene TRBJ2-7; D is unclear. The CDR3 totals 12 residues. The V gene lost 4 bases and the J gene lost 4 bases, with 8 bases spanning the gap. Germline CDR1 is SGHVS and CDR2 is FQNEAQ. In DNA, the CDR3 is TGTGCCAGCAGCTATTTTTTTTACGAGCAGTACTTC. Translation: CASSYFFYEQYF.

This clonotype was counted many times. This chain uses TRBV6-2 or TRBV6-3 with TRBJ1-5, with TRBD1 matching 9 bases. CDR3 length: 14 amino acids. With 5 bases clipped from V and 8 bases from J, the junction kept 7 bases outside the gene matches. Germline V gives CDR1 MNHEY, CDR2 SVGEGT. CDR3 sequence reads: CASSDEQGAEPQHF. The CDR3 nucleotides read TGTGCCAGCAGTGACGAACAGGGGGCAGAGCCCCAGCATTTT.

This clonotype was observed many times. This chain joins TRBV19 and TRBJ2-7, with D perhaps TRBD1 (6 bases). Germline CDR1 is LNHDA and CDR2 is SQIVND (reference sequence). V shed 8 bases and J shed 4 bases, with 24 bases lying between them. The CDR3 length is 16 residues. The CDR3 is CASPQSPGTYFYEQYF. For the CDR3, the DNA is TGTGCCAGTCCACAATCCCCTGGGACATACTTTTACGAGCAGTACTTC.

In its sample, this clonotype was seen many times. This chain uses TRBV11-2 with TRBJ2-7; D perhaps matches TRBD1 (5 bases). V lost 1 base to trimming and J lost 0 bases, with 10 bases between them. CDR3 size: 15 residues. The germline CDR1 and CDR2 sequences are SGHAT and FQNNGV. The CDR3: CASSLVVGLSYEQYF. CDR3 in DNA: TGTGCCAGCAGCTTAGTTGTGGGGCTCTCCTACGAGCAGTACTTC. Filled out from reference TRBV11-2 and TRBJ2-7, the complete variable domain reads EAGVAQSPRYKIIEKRQSVAFWCNPISGHATLYWYQQILGQGPKLLIQFQNNGVVDDSQLPKDRFSAERLKGVDSTLKIQPAKLEDSAVYLCASSLVVGLSYEQYFGPGTRLTVT.

This chain links TRBV28 with TRBJ1-5; the D gene is possibly TRBD1 (5 bases). V lost 1 base, J lost 6 bases, and 16 bases lay in between. Germline CDR1 is MDHEN and CDR2 is SYDVKM. The length of the CDR3 is 16 residues. CDR3 loop: CASSLLLGGSGQPQHF. In nucleotides, the CDR3 is TGTGCCAGCAGTTTATTGCTGGGGGGTTCCGGTCAGCCCCAGCATTTT. The whole variable domain, remainder taken from reference TRBV28 and TRBJ1-5, is DVKVTQSSRYLVKRTGEKVFLECVQDMDHENMFWYRQDPGLGLRLIYFSYDVKMKEKGDIPEGYSVSREKKERFSLILESASTNQTSMYLCASSLLLGGSGQPQHFGDGTRLSIL.

The sample holds many counts of this clonotype. This sequence joins TRBV24-1 and TRBJ2-2; no reliable D call. V lost 6 bases and J lost 1, with 8 bases in between. The V gene's germline CDR1 is KGHDR and CDR2 SFDVKD. The CDR3 is 14 amino acids. CDR3 residues: CATSPQKNTGELFF. Written as DNA, the CDR3 is TGTGCCACCAGTCCACAGAAGAACACCGGGGAGCTGTTTTTT.

This clonotype was seen ten or more times. The J gene is TRBJ2-1, the V gene TRBV2, with D possibly TRBD1 on 5 matching bases. The CDR3 loop spans 15 amino acids. The V gene's germline CDR1 is SNHLY and CDR2 FYNNEI. Trimming cost V 6 bases and J 8 bases, with 20 bases left between them. DNA for the CDR3: TGTGCCAGCAGGCAAGACAGCTCTATGGTGGATGAGCAGTTCTTC. This encodes CASRQDSSMVDEQFF.

This clonotype was detected many times. This chain joins TRBV12-3 or TRBV12-4 and TRBJ1-5; D gene uncertain. The CDR3 has 14 residues. V was clipped by 5 bases and J by 0 bases, with 8 bases between them. CDR3 amino acids: CASSGSYSNQPQHF. The CDR3 nucleotides read TGTGCCAGCAGTGGGTCCTATAGCAATCAGCCCCAGCATTTT.

This clonotype was found a few times. V is TRBV11-1 and J is TRBJ2-5; D is perhaps TRBD1 or TRBD2 (5 bases each). The V end was cut by 0 bases, the J end by 7 bases, with 18 bases between. The CDR3 runs 16 residues. Per germline, CDR1 SGHAT and CDR2 FQDESV (reference sequence). In nucleotides, the CDR3 is TGTGCCAGCAGCTTAGCGGGTCCGGGACCCGGGGCGACCCAGTACTTC. This sequence encodes CASSLAGPGPGATQYF. Combining the CDR3 with reference TRBV11-1 and TRBJ2-5 gives the whole variable domain EAEVAQSPRYKITEKSQAVAFWCDPISGHATLYWYRQILGQGPELLVQFQDESVVDDSQLPKDRFSAERLKGVDSTLKIQPAELGDSAMYLCASSLAGPGPGATQYFGPGTRLLVL.

V gene TRBV2 combines with J gene TRBJ2-3; 12 bases are shared with TRBD2. V lost 6 bases to trimming and J lost 5 bases; unmatched junction nucleotides: 9. Germline-derived CDR1 and CDR2 are SNHLY and FYNNEI. The CDR3 contains 16 residues. In DNA, the CDR3 is TGTGCCAGCAGCGGAGCGGCTAGCGGGAGGGTAGATACGCAGTATTTT. It is translated as CASSGAASGRVDTQYF.

This clonotype was seen many times. The chain combines TRBV11-2 with TRBJ2-7; D possibly corresponds to TRBD2 (6 bases). The CDR3 has 12 amino acids. With 7 bases removed from V and 1 base from J, the gap between germline ends came to 8 bases. CDR1 is SGHAT and CDR2 is FQNNGV in the germline V gene. This CDR3 is CASMGRSYEQYF. The CDR3 DNA is TGTGCCAGCATGGGGAGGTCCTACGAGCAGTACTTC.